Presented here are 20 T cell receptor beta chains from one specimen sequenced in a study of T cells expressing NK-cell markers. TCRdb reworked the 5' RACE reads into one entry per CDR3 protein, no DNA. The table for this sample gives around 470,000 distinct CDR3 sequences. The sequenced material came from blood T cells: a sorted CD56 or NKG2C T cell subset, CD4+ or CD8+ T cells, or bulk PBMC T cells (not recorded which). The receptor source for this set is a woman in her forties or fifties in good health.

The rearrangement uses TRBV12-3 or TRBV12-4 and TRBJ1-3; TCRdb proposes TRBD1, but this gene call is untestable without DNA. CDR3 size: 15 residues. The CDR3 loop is CASSLLTGKGNTIYF.

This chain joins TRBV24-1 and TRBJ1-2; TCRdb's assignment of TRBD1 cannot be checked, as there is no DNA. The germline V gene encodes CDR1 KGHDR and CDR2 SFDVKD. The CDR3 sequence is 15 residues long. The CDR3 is CATSDGGRKISGYTF.

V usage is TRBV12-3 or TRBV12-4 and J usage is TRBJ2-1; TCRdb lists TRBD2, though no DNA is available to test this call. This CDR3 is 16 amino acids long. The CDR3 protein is CASSFDQWDNYNEQFF.

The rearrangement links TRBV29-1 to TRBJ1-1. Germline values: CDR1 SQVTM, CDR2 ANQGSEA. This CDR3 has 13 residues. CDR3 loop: CSVERQQNTEAFF.

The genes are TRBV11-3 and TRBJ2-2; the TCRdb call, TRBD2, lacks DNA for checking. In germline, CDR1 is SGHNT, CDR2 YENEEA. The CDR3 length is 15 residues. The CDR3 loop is CASSSRGTTGGELFF.

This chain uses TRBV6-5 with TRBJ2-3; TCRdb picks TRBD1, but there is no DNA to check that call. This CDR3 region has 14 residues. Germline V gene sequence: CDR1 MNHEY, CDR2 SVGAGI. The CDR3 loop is CASRQGIHTDTQYF.

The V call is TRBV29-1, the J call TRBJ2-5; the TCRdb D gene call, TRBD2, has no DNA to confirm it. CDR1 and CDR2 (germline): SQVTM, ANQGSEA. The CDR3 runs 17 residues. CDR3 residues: CSVGVGLAGGLQETQYF.

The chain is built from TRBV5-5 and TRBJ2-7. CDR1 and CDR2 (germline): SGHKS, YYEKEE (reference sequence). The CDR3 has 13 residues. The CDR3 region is CASSWGQIYEQYF.

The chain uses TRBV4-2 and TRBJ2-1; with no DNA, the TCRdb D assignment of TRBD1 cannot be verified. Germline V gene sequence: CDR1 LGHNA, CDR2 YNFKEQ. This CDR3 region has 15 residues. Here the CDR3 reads CASSQGGVEENEQFF.

The CDR3 is CASSWSTEEFYGYTF. The chain has TRBV6-5 and TRBJ1-2. Germline loops: CDR1 MNHEY, CDR2 SVGAGI. The CDR3 consists of 15 residues.

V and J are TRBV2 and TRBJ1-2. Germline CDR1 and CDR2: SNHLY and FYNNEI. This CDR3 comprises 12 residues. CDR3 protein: CASSVGPNGYTF.

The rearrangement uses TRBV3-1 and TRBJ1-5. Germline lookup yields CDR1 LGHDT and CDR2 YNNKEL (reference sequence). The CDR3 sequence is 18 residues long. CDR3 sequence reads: CASSQGGGTIDSNQPQHF.

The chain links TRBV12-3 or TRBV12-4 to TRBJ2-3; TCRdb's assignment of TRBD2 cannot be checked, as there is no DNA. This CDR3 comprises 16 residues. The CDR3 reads CASRGVGGSTTDTQYF.

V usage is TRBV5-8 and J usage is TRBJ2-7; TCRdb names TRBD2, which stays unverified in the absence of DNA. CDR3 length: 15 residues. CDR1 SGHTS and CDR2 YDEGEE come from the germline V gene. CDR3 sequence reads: CASSATSGRAYEQYF. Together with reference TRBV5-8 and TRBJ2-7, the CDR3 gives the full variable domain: EAGVTQSPTHLIKTRGQQATLRCSPISGHTSVYWYQQALGLGLQFLLWYDEGEERNRGNFPPRFSGRQFPNYSSELNVNALELEDSALYLCASSATSGRAYEQYFGPGTRLTVT.

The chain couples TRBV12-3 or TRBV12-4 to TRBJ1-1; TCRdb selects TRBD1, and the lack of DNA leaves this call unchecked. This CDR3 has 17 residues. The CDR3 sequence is CASSYTSGTGSGTEAFF.

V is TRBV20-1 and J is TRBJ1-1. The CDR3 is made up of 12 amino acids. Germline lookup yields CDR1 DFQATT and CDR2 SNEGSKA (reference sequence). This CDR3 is CSARDHSGEAFF.

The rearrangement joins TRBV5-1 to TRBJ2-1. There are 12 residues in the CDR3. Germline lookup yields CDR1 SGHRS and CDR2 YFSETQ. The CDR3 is CASSLQTAIKFF.

This CDR3 is CASRPGQGARQYF. The V and J genes are TRBV6-5 and TRBJ2-7; TCRdb reports TRBD1, a call that lacks DNA to check it against. This CDR3 comprises 13 residues. Germline assignment: CDR1 MNHEY and CDR2 SVGAGI.

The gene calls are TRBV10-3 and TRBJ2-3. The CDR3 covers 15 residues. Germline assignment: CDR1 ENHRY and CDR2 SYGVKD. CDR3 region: CAISESTTNTDTQYF.

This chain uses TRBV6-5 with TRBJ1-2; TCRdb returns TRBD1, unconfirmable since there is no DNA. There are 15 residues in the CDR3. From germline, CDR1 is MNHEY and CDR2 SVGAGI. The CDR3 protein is CVSSYDRGYAGGYTF.